These T cell receptor beta chains were read from a single sample in a study of shared clonotypes between healthy human individuals. Clones were read by immunoSEQ multiplex PCR, and TCRdb kept only the in-frame ones, dropping some. The sample holds about 510,000 clones, approximately 85% seen once. Sequencing was carried out using PBMCs. The source is a woman aged 40 to 50 in good health. Some clones in this sample may be carry-over from other donors' samples. Both conserved end residues are part of each CDR3. A D gene is named only where the DNA matches it firmly. The size field is filled for only some rows; it gives once, few, many or a size class.

- | TRBJ1-2 | TRBV7-8 | - | CASSLAGRPTYGYTF | TGTGCCAGCAGCTTAGCGGGTAGGCCAACATATGGCTACACCTTC
- | TRBJ2-1 | TRBV5-1 | - | CASSLGQGGDEQFF | TGCGCCAGCAGCTTGGGTCAGGGTGGCGATGAGCAGTTCTTC
- | TRBJ2-5 | TRBV4-1 | - | CASSQDTQETQYF | TGCGCCAGCAGCCAGGACACCCAAGAGACCCAGTACTTC
once | TRBJ2-7 | TRBV2 | - | CASVLGQGVHEQYF | TGTGCCAGCGTCTTAGGTCAGGGTGTCCACGAGCAGTACTTC
once | TRBJ2-5 | TRBV28 | - | CASSFLGLETQYF | TGTGCCAGCAGTTTTCTGGGACTAGAGACCCAGTACTTC
- | TRBJ2-4 | TRBV7-6 | - | CASSLFSRRTGLAKNIQYF | TGTGCCAGCAGCTTATTCTCCCGTCGCACCGGACTGGCCAAAAACATTCAGTACTTC
once | TRBJ2-1 | TRBV21-1 | - | CASSIDSYNEQFF | TGTGCCAGCAGCATCGACAGTTACAATGAGCAGTTCTTC
- | TRBJ2-7 | TRBV5-1 | - | CASSSGGARDEQYF | TGCGCCAGCAGCTCGGGGGGCGCGAGGGACGAGCAGTACTTC
few | TRBJ2-4 | TRBV4-3 | - | CASSQEGGTLAKNIQYF | TGCGCCAGCAGCCAGGAAGGCGGGACCCTAGCCAAAAACATTCAGTACTTC
- | TRBJ2-7 | TRBV7-3 | TRBD2 | CASSLTSGSQYEQYF | TGTGCCAGCAGCTTGACTAGCGGGAGTCAGTACGAGCAGTACTTC
- | TRBJ1-5 | TRBV15 | TRBD1 | CATSKQGAFGNQPQHF | TGTGCCACCAGCAAACAGGGGGCGTTCGGCAATCAGCCCCAGCATTTT
- | TRBJ1-1 | TRBV5-1 | - | CASSPGGRAEAFF | TGCGCCAGCAGCCCCGGGGGGAGGGCTGAAGCTTTCTTT
- | TRBJ2-2 | TRBV5-1 | TRBD2 | CASSPTSGTGELFF | TGCGCCAGCTCACCGACTAGCGGGACCGGGGAGCTGTTTTTT
many | TRBJ1-2 | TRBV11-2 | - | CASSLEQLGYGYTF | TGTGCCAGCAGCTTAGAACAGCTTGGCTATGGCTACACCTTC
many | TRBJ2-1 | TRBV7-2 | TRBD2 | CASSLLAGTTYNEQFF | TGTGCCAGCAGCTTACTAGCGGGAACGACCTACAATGAGCAGTTCTTC
- | TRBJ2-1 | TRBV27 | - | CASRREQGSSYNEQFF | TGTGCCAGCAGGAGGGAACAGGGTAGCTCCTACAATGAGCAGTTCTTC
- | TRBJ1-5 | TRBV27 | - | CASNPGRQRGSQPQHF | TGTGCCAGCAACCCCGGCCGGCAAAGGGGTTCCCAGCCCCAGCATTTT
- | TRBJ1-2 | TRBV9 | TRBD1 | CASSPRDRALYGYTF | TGTGCCAGCAGCCCGCGGGACAGGGCGCTCTATGGCTACACCTTC
- | TRBJ2-3 | TRBV6-4 | TRBD2 | CASSPWEGNMDTQYF | TGTGCCAGCAGTCCCTGGGAGGGCAACATGGATACGCAGTATTTT
few | TRBJ2-7 | TRBV28 | - | CASSLQGPNYEQYF | TGTGCCAGCAGTTTACAGGGGCCCAACTACGAGCAGTACTTC
- | TRBJ1-1 | TRBV7-9 | TRBD1 | CASSYDREHTEAFF | TGTGCCAGCAGCTACGACAGGGAGCACACTGAAGCTTTCTTT
- | TRBJ2-5 | TRBV21-1 | - | CASSSLQGGRGQETQYF | TGTGCCAGCAGCAGCCTACAGGGTGGGCGCGGACAAGAGACCCAGTACTTC
- | TRBJ2-7 | TRBV21-1 | - | CASSKGTGVLYEQYF | TGTGCCAGCAGCAAAGGGACAGGGGTGTTGTACGAGCAGTACTTC
few | TRBJ2-7 | TRBV27 | - | CASSLNRNEQYF | TGTGCCAGCAGTTTAAACCGCAACGAGCAGTACTTC
- | TRBJ1-5 | TRBV19 | - | CASSRSQASNQPQHF | TGTGCCAGTAGCCGATCTCAGGCGAGCAATCAGCCCCAGCATTTT
- | TRBJ2-1 | TRBV5-1 | TRBD2 | CASSLGGTSGAYNEQFF | TGCGCCAGCAGCTTGGGTGGGACTAGCGGGGCCTACAATGAGCAGTTCTTC
once | TRBJ2-2 | TRBV11-2 | - | CASSLEGADTGELFF | TGTGCCAGCAGCTTAGAAGGGGCGGACACCGGGGAGCTGTTTTTT
- | TRBJ2-3 | TRBV7-2 | TRBD2 | CASSLDRSSGNTQYF | TGTGCCAGCAGCTTAGATAGGTCTAGCGGGAATACGCAGTATTTT
- | TRBJ2-7 | TRBV7-2 | - | CASSLVSLSSYEQYF | TGTGCCAGCAGCTTAGTAAGCTTGTCCTCCTACGAGCAGTACTTC
- | TRBJ2-6 | TRBV10-3 | TRBD1 | CAINTGAGANVLTF | TGTGCCATTAACACAGGGGCTGGGGCCAACGTCCTGACTTTC
- | TRBJ1-2 | TRBV29-1 | TRBD1 | CSVQASDRAKNYGYTF | TGCAGCGTCCAAGCCTCCGACAGGGCGAAAAACTATGGCTACACCTTC
- | TRBJ1-5 | TRBV28 | - | CASSGLGGYGQPQHF | TGTGCCAGCAGTGGATTGGGGGGATACGGTCAGCCCCAGCATTTT
- | TRBJ2-2 | TRBV7-9 | TRBD1 | CASTPFGQGQGTGELFF | TGTGCCAGCACCCCCTTTGGGCAAGGACAGGGGACCGGGGAGCTGTTTTTT
- | TRBJ1-4 | TRBV11-1 | - | CASSLGRTATNEKLFF | TGTGCCAGCAGCTTGGGAAGGACTGCAACTAATGAAAAACTGTTTTTT
- | TRBJ1-1 | TRBV5-4 | - | CASSRTKKNTEAFF | TGTGCCAGCAGCCGGACCAAGAAGAACACTGAAGCTTTCTTT
- | TRBJ2-7 | TRBV11-2 | TRBD2 | CASSLRAGGPYEQYF | TGTGCCAGCAGCTTACGAGCGGGAGGGCCTTATGAGCAGTACTTC
once | TRBJ2-1 | TRBV6-6 | TRBD2 | CASSPAGNYNEQFF | TGTGCCAGCAGTCCAGCGGGAAACTACAATGAGCAGTTCTTC
many | TRBJ1-1 | TRBV7-6 | - | CASSPTGLNTEAFF | TGTGCCAGCAGCCCGACAGGCCTGAACACTGAAGCTTTCTTT
- | TRBJ2-3 | TRBV11-2 | - | CASSLGGRETDTQYF | TGTGCCAGCAGCTTAGGGGGGCGGGAGACAGATACGCAGTATTTT
- | TRBJ1-3 | TRBV5-4 | - | CASSFEDTIYF | TGTGCCAGCAGCTTTGAAGACACCATATATTTT
- | TRBJ2-5 | TRBV7-6 | - | CASSFVGLQETQYF | TGTGCCAGCAGCTTTGTTGGTCTACAAGAGACCCAGTACTTC
- | TRBJ2-1 | TRBV5-8 | TRBD2 | CASSFSGRAMDEQFF | TGTGCCAGCAGCTTTAGCGGGAGGGCCATGGATGAGCAGTTCTTC
- | TRBJ2-6 | TRBV5-4 | - | CASSSRESGANVLTF | TGTGCCAGCAGCTCCAGGGAATCCGGGGCCAACGTCCTGACTTTC
once | TRBJ1-3 | TRBV5-4 | - | CASSLDANTIYF | TGTGCCAGCAGCTTGGATGCGAACACCATATATTTT
- | TRBJ1-5 | TRBV4-1 | - | CASSPQAAGNQPQHF | TGCGCCAGCAGCCCACAGGCGGCAGGCAATCAGCCCCAGCATTTT
- | TRBJ2-1 | TRBV2 | TRBD2 | CASRTSGTNEQFF | TGTGCCAGCAGGACTAGCGGGACCAATGAGCAGTTCTTC
- | TRBJ1-2 | TRBV4-3 | TRBD1 | CASSQDQVQGEGGYTF | TGCGCCAGCAGCCAAGATCAGGTCCAGGGGGAGGGAGGCTACACCTTC
- | TRBJ2-1 | TRBV5-1 | TRBD2 | CASSPQVAGALGDEQFF | TGCGCCAGCAGCCCCCAGGTAGCGGGAGCCCTCGGGGATGAGCAGTTCTTC
- | TRBJ2-7 | TRBV6-1 | TRBD1 | CASSEPLGQGAPYEQYF | TGTGCCAGCAGTGAACCTCTGGGACAGGGGGCCCCCTACGAGCAGTACTTC
once | TRBJ2-3 | TRBV5-1 | - | CASSLSLSNTDTQYF | TGCGCCAGCAGCTTGTCTCTATCAAACACAGATACGCAGTATTTT
- | TRBJ1-5 | TRBV28 | TRBD1 | CASSQQGAGQPQHF | TGTGCCAGCAGTCAACAGGGGGCTGGACAGCCCCAGCATTTT
- | TRBJ2-2 | TRBV15 | TRBD1 | CATSRGTGLTGELFF | TGTGCCACCAGCAGGGGGACAGGGCTCACCGGGGAGCTGTTTTTT